This T cell receptor (beta chain) is drawn from a study of T cells in Graves' hyperthyroidism and ophthalmopathy (dated by TCRdb to about 2019). In the study overall: Peripheral blood was collected at initial diagnosis, before any treatment. The paper describes TCR Vbeta CDR3 sequencing of fewer than 150 peripheral blood samples, made up of under 50 ophthalmopathy patients, around 73 hyperthyroidism patients and roughly 17 progressor patients. The approximately 98 discovery patients were randomly divided into training and test sets at a 7:3 ratio. To identify distinguishing TCR V-J signatures, a discovery cohort of 100 or so patients was used, comprising 40 to 45 with Graves' ophthalmopathy and approximately 58 with stable Graves' hyperthyroidism. Prospective prediction of ophthalmopathy was tested in an independent validation cohort of 18 to 20 hyperthyroidism patients and 17 patients who later progressed to ophthalmopathy. The study also compared thyroid tissue and blood T-cell repertoires from five or six Graves' hyperthyroidism patients. Following sampling, methimazole starting at 30 mg daily was given to hyperthyroidism patients, and high-dose intravenous methylprednisolone was given to ophthalmopathy patients.

General findings and caveats noted by the study authors: Ophthalmopathy was separated from stable hyperthyroidism by a 13 V-J signature model, with 85% to 90% sensitivity and approximately 84% specificity obtained in cross-validation and 80%/75% obtained in testing. Most expanded thyroid clonotypes (frequency above 0.001) were also found in blood, which suggests that blood repertoires may mirror thyroid immune responses. Sample size was not statistically predetermined, and blinding of investigators to group allocation was not performed. In validation, the model predicted progression to ophthalmopathy with approximately 71% sensitivity and around 72% specificity, a median of about 6.7 months before onset.

The CDR3 has 14 amino acids, counting the end cysteine and phenylalanine. Of the read, only the CDR3 DNA is kept; its 42 bases are in frame from base 1. Looking up the germline V gene (reference sequence) yields CDR1 DFQATT and CDR2 SNEGSKA. Trimmed from V: 6 bases; trimmed from J: 7 bases; junction bases lacking a gene match: 9. Ophthalmopathy patients had moderately to severely active disease, with a Clinical Activity Score of 3 or more, a NOSPECS grade of 4 or more, and a disease duration of less than 3 months. Exclusion was applied to patients with uncontrolled infections, other autoimmune diseases, pregnancy or lactation. Diagnoses were established on the basis of clinical symptoms, serum thyroxine and TRAb, thyroid ultrasound, and orbital computed tomography. PBMCs were separated from under 12 ml of fresh peripheral blood using Ficoll-Paque density gradient centrifugation. Trizol reagent was used to extract total RNA, and RNA quality was then checked on an Agilent 2100 Bioanalyzer.

TCR beta CDR3 regions were amplified from RNA transcripts. The TCR CDR3 was subjected to a first round of RT-PCR using the HTBI primer set and the Qiagen OneStep RT-PCR kit. The libraries were constructed in a second round of multiplex PCR and then size-selected and purified. Paired-end sequencing of the libraries was performed with 100 bp reads on an Illumina HiSeq2000. Per the original workflow: SOAPnuke was used to process the raw data, removing reads that contained adapters or uncalled bases, had a mean Phred below 15, or lacked an exact match to the constant primer or identifier. High-quality paired reads were merged using COPE v1.2.5, and each unique nucleotide sequence was defined as a clonotype. MiTCR v1.1 was used to align the clonotypes against IMGT TRBV, TRBD and TRBJ reference segments. Analysis was restricted to V-J combinations with a frequency above 0.0001, which covered over 98% of repertoires. A TCS score was defined as the ratio between F50 (clonal expansion) and ExV (chaos), using BLOSUM62-based TCRdist between CDR3 peptides within each V-J. Welch's t-statistics and random forest reduced several hundred V-J features to 13, which were used in a naive Bayes classifier (R e1071). The similarity between thyroid and blood repertoires was quantified using the Morisita-Horn index. TCRdb handled the public reads itself, with Q25 trimming in fastp and clone calling in MiXCR, and kept productive beta chains. Each record represents a unique CDR3 protein, reported with the most common genes and DNA among its rows. In this record, the V and J calls reflect TCRdb's handling and not the investigators' own analysis. The sample yields more than 45,000 distinct CDR3 sequences; less than 50% were counted once. The ten largest account for about an eighth of the sample.

To note about this clonotype: No antigen is known for it. No clone much larger than this one lies a single base away; base qualities are absent.

The chain employs TRBV20-1 and TRBJ1-6, with 7 bases in between that match TRBD1. The sequence was collected from a woman in her 30s with Graves' ophthalmopathy. The sequenced sample consisted of blood. The bases are TGCAGTGCCAGAACAGGGGCCACCAATTCACCCCTCCACTTT. This sequence encodes CSARTGATNSPLHF.